What follows are 11 T cell receptor beta chains derived from one specimen sequenced in a study of cytomegalovirus exposure and HLA in healthy donors. Primers for the PCR totalled 60 Vbeta and 13 Jbeta. TCRdb keeps only in-frame clones here, not all; method: immunoSEQ multiplex PCR. The sample includes more than 95,000 clones, approximately 17% of them seen just once. Source material: PBMCs. All receptors come from a female donor in good health and CMV-seropositive.

The chain combines TRBV5-8 with TRBJ1-5; TRBD1 matches 7 bases. Germline V gene data show CDR1 as SGHTS and CDR2 as YDEGEE. V shed 3 bases, J shed 2 bases, and the junction held 14 bases outside the gene matches. The CDR3 sequence is 18 residues long. The CDR3 reads CASSSYDRASGGNQPQHF. Here the CDR3 DNA reads TGTGCCAGCAGCTCCTACGACAGGGCTTCGGGGGGCAATCAGCCCCAGCATTTT.

The chain uses TRBV2 and TRBJ1-1; 7 bases are a match to TRBD1. Unmatched junction bases numbered 4, after V lost 5 bases and J lost 7 bases. Germline V gene sequence: CDR1 SNHLY, CDR2 FYNNEI. CDR3 size: 12 residues. Written as DNA, the CDR3 is TGTGCCAGCAGTTTCACAGGGGATGAAGCTTTCTTT. Amino acid sequence: CASSFTGDEAFF.

Only a few counts were recorded for this clone. The chain employs TRBV2 and TRBJ2-5, with 8 bases fitting TRBD2. The V gene end was trimmed by 10 bases and the J gene end by 5 bases; junction bases not matched to a gene: 12. In germline, CDR1 is SNHLY, CDR2 FYNNEI. The CDR3 runs to 14 residues. Here the CDR3 DNA reads TGTGCCACCTCTGTGCCGGGGGGGTGGGAGACCCAGTACTTC. It encodes CATSVPGGWETQYF.

A few counts support this clone. CDR3 DNA: TGTGCCAGCAGTTACGGTCCGGCAGGGTCCACAGATACGCAGTATTTT. This sequence encodes CASSYGPAGSTDTQYF. This chain joins TRBV6-6 and TRBJ2-3; perhaps TRBD1 as D (5 bases). Germline V lookup: CDR1 MNHNY, CDR2 SVGAGI (reference sequence). The CDR3 spans 16 residues. The V and J ends lost 2 bases and 2 bases respectively, with 14 bases between them.

This clone was seen a few times. This rearrangement joins TRBV28 to TRBJ1-2; 8 bases map to TRBD1. Germline values: CDR1 MDHEN, CDR2 SYDVKM. CDR3 length equals 15 residues. J was trimmed by 4 bases and V by 7 bases; bases with no gene match: 11. The CDR3 reads CASNPTWDRTYGYTF. In nucleotides, the CDR3 is TGTGCCAGCAACCCCACCTGGGACAGGACCTATGGCTACACCTTC.

This clone has a handful of counts. The chain joins TRBV2 to TRBJ2-3; possibly TRBD1 for D (5 bases). This CDR3 has 12 residues. Germline values: CDR1 SNHLY, CDR2 FYNNEI. The V and J ends lost 6 bases and 6 bases respectively, with 10 bases between them. The CDR3 DNA is TGTGCCAGCAGAGCACAGGCCGATACGCAGTATTTT. Amino acids: CASRAQADTQYF.

This chain links TRBV4-1 with TRBJ2-5, with 14 nucleotides matching TRBD2. This CDR3 comprises 15 residues. The germline V gene encodes CDR1 MGHRA and CDR2 YSYEKL. After removal of 6 bases from V and 3 bases from J, the junction contained 3 bases not matched to a gene. The chain's CDR3 is CASRLGLAGEETQYF. In DNA form, the CDR3 reads TGCGCCAGCAGACTGGGACTAGCGGGGGAAGAGACCCAGTACTTC.

The chain is built from TRBV7-6 and TRBJ2-1, with no clear D. Trimming left V 3 bases short and J 3 bases short, with 12 bases between. Germline loops: CDR1 SGHVS, CDR2 FNYEAQ. The CDR3 has 15 amino acids. CDR3 in amino acids: CASSFSAQSYNEQFF. In nucleotides, the CDR3 is TGTGCCAGCAGCTTCTCTGCGCAAAGCTACAATGAGCAGTTCTTC. Variable domain in full (rest from reference TRBV7-6 and TRBJ2-1): GAGVSQSPRYKVTKRGQDVALRCDPISGHVSLYWYRQALGQGPEFLTYFNYEAQQDKSGLPNDRFSAERPEGSISTLTIQRTEQRDSAMYRCASSFSAQSYNEQFFGPGTRLTVL.

The rearrangement uses TRBV28 and TRBJ1-2, with TRBD1 as a possible D gene (6 bases). Germline V gene lookup returns CDR1 MDHEN and CDR2 SYDVKM. The V gene lost 1 base and the J gene lost 10 bases, with 10 bases spanning the gap. This CDR3 spans 12 amino acids. CDR3 DNA sequence: TGTGCCAGCAGTTTATTCACAGGGTCCTACACCTTC. This sequence encodes CASSLFTGSYTF.

This clone was seen a handful of times. The rearrangement uses TRBV7-6 and TRBJ2-7; possible D gene TRBD1, 6 bases. The CDR3 extends over 15 amino acids. Trimming stripped 1 base from V and 4 bases from J, with 14 bases between. Germline V CDR1 and CDR2: SGHVS, FNYEAQ. CDR3 coding DNA: TGTGCCAGCAGCTTAGGTCCAGGGGTCGAGTACGAGCAGTACTTC. Translated: CASSLGPGVEYEQYF.

This chain joins TRBV10-3 and TRBJ1-1, with D perhaps TRBD1 (5 bases). V was cut by 0 bases and J by 0 bases, with 5 bases left in between. CDR3 length: 14 residues. Germline lookup yields CDR1 ENHRY and CDR2 SYGVKD. The CDR3: CAISESDMNTEAFF. CDR3 sequence (DNA): TGTGCCATCAGTGAGTCGGACATGAACACTGAAGCTTTCTTT.